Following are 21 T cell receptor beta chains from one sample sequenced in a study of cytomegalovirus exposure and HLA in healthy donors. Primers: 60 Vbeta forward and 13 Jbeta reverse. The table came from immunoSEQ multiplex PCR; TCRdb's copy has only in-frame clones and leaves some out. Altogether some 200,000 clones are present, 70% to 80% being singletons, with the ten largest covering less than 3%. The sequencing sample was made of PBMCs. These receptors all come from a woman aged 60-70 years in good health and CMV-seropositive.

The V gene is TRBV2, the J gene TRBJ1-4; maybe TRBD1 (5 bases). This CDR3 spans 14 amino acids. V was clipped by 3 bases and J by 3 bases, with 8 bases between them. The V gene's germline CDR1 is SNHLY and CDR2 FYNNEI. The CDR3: CASSDRRANEKLFF. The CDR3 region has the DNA TGTGCCAGCAGTGACCGCAGGGCTAATGAAAAACTGTTTTTT. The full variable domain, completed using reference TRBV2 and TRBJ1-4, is EPEVTQTPSHQVTQMGQEVILRCVPISNHLYFYWYRQILGQKVEFLVSFYNNEISEKSEIFDDQFSVERPDGSNFTLKIRSTKLEDSAMYFCASSDRRANEKLFFGSGTQLSVL.

The CDR3 spells CASSGSSGELFF. The CDR3 DNA reads TGTGCCAGCAGTGGTTCGTCCGGGGAGCTGTTTTTT. This chain connects TRBV2 to TRBJ2-2; the D is unclear. Deletions cut 4 bases from V and 6 bases from J, with 6 bases between. There are 12 residues in the CDR3. In germline, CDR1 is SNHLY, CDR2 FYNNEI.

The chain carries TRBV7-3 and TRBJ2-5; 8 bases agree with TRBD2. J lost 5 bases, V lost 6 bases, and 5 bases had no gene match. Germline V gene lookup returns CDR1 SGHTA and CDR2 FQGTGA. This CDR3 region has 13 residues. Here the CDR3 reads CASSSGAGETQYF. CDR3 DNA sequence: TGTGCCAGCAGTAGCGGGGCCGGGGAGACCCAGTACTTC.

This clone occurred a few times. DNA for the CDR3: TGCGCCAGCAGCTTGGGGGGGGTGCCTAGCGGCTACAATGAGCAGTTCTTC. Translated, it gives CASSLGGVPSGYNEQFF. This chain joins TRBV5-1 and TRBJ2-1; 7 bases line up with TRBD2. Looked up from germline, CDR1 is SGHRS and CDR2 is YFSETQ. Losses at the gene ends were 0 bases for V and 3 bases for J; bases not matched to a gene: 9. This CDR3 contains 17 residues.

CDR3 protein: CASSLTQTSGRREQFF. CDR3 in DNA: TGTGCCAGCAGTTTAACGCAAACTAGCGGGAGAAGGGAGCAGTTCTTC. The chain has TRBV11-1 and TRBJ2-1; 11 bases are a match to TRBD2. This CDR3 contains 16 residues. V lost 6 bases, J lost 10 bases, and 14 bases stayed unmatched. CDR1 is SGHAT and CDR2 is FQDESV in the germline V gene (reference sequence). Based on the CDR3 plus reference TRBV11-1 and TRBJ2-1, the full variable domain is EAEVAQSPRYKITEKSQAVAFWCDPISGHATLYWYRQILGQGPELLVQFQDESVVDDSQLPKDRFSAERLKGVDSTLKIQPAELGDSAMYLCASSLTQTSGRREQFFGPGTRLTVL.

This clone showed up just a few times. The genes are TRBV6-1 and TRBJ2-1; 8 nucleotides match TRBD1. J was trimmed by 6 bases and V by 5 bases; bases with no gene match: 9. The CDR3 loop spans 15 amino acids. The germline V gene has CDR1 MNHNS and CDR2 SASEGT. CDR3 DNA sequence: TGTGCCAGCAGTTTTGAGACAGGGGTACCCAATGAGCAGTTCTTC. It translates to CASSFETGVPNEQFF.

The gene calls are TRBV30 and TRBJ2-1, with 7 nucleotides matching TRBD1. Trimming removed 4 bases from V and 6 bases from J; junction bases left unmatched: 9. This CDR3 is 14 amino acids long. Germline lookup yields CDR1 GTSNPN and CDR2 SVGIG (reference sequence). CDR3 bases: TGTGCCTGGACCCAGGGGGACGGGATCAATGAGCAGTTCTTC. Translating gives CAWTQGDGINEQFF.

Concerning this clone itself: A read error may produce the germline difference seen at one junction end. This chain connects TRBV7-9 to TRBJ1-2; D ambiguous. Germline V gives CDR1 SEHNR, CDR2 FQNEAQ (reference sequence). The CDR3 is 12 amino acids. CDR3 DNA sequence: TGTTCCAGTAAGGCCGAGGTCGATGGCTACACCTTC. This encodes CSSKAEVDGYTF.

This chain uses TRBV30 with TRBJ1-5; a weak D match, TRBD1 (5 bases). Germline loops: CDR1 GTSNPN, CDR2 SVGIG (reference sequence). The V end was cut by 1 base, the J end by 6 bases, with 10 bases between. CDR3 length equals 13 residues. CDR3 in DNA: TGTGCCTGGAGTGCTAGGGGTGGTCAGCCCCAGCATTTT. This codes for CAWSARGGQPQHF. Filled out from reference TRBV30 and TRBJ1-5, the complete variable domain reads SQTIHQWPATLVQPVGSPLSLECTVEGTSNPNLYWYRQAAGRGLQLLFYSVGIGQISSEVPQNLSASRPQDRQFILSSKKLLLSDSGFYLCAWSARGGQPQHFGDGTRLSIL.

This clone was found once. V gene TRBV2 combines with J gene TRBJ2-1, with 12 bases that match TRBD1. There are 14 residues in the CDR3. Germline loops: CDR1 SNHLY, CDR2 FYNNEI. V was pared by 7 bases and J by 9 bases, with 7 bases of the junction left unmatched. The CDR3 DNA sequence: TGTGCCAGCACGGGACAGGGGGCTATCGCTGAGCAGTTCTTC. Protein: CASTGQGAIAEQFF.

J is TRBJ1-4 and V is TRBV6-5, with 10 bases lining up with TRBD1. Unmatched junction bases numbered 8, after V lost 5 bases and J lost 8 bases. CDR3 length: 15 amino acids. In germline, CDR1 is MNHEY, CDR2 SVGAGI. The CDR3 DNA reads TGTGCCAGCAGTGCGAGGGACAGGGGACGGGAAAAACTGTTTTTT. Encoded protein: CASSARDRGREKLFF.

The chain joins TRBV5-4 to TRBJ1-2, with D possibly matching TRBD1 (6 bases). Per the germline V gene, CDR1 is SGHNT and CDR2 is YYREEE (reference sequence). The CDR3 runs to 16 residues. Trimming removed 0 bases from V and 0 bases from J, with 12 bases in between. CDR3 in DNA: TGTGCCAGCAGCTTGGGACAGGCGACCTCTAACTATGGCTACACCTTC. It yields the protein CASSLGQATSNYGYTF. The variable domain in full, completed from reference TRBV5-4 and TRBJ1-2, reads ETGVTQSPTHLIKTRGQQVTLRCSSQSGHNTVSWYQQALGQGPQFIFQYYREEENGRGNFPPRFSGLQFPNYSSELNVNALELDDSALYLCASSLGQATSNYGYTFGSGTRLTVV.

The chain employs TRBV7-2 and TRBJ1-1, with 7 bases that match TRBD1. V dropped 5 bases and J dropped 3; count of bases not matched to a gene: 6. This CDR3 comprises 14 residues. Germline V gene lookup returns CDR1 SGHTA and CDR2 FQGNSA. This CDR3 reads CASSGNRGDTEAFF. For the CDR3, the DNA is TGTGCCAGCAGCGGAAACAGGGGTGACACTGAAGCTTTCTTT.

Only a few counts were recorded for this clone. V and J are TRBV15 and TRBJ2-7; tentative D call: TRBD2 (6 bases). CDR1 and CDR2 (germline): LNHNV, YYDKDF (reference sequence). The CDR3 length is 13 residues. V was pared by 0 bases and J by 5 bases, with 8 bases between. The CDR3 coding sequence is TGTGCCACCAGCAGAGACGGGGGAGACGAGCAGTACTTC. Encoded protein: CATSRDGGDEQYF.

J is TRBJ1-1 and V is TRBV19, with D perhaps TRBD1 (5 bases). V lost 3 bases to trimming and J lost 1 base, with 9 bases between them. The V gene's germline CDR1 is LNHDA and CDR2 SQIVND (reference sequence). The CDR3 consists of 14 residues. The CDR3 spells CASSMGGPNTEAFF. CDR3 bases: TGTGCCAGTAGTATGGGGGGACCGAACACTGAAGCTTTCTTT.

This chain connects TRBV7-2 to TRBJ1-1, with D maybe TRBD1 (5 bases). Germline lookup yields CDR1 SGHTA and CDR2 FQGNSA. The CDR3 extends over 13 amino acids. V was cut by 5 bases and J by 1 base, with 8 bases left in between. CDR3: CASSRTPNTEAFF. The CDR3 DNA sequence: TGTGCCAGCAGCCGGACACCGAACACTGAAGCTTTCTTT.

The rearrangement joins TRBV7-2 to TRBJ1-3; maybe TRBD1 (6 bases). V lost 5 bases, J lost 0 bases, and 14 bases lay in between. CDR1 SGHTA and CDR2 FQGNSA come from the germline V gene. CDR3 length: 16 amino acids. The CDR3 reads CASSLRQASSGNTIYF. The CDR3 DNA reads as TGTGCCAGCAGCCTCAGACAGGCTAGCTCTGGAAACACCATATATTTT.

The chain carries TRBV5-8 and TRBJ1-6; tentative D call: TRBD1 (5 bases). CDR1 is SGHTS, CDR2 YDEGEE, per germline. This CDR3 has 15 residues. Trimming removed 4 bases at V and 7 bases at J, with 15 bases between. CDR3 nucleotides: TGTGCCAGCAGCGAACTGTTCGGGGGGAATTCACCCCTCCACTTT. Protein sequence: CASSELFGGNSPLHF.

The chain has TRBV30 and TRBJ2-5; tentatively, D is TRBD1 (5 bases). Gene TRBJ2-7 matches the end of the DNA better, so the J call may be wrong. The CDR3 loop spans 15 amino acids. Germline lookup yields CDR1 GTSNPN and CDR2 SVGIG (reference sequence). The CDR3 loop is CAWSVPWGRSYEQYF. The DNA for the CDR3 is TGTGCCTGGAGTGTACCTTGGGGCAGGTCCTACGAGCAGTACTTC.

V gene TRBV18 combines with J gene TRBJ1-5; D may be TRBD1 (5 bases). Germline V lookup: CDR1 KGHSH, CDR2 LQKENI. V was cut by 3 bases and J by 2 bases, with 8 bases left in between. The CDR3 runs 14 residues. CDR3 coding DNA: TGTGCCAGCTCACCGCAGGGTGGCAATCAGCCCCAGCATTTT. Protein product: CASSPQGGNQPQHF.

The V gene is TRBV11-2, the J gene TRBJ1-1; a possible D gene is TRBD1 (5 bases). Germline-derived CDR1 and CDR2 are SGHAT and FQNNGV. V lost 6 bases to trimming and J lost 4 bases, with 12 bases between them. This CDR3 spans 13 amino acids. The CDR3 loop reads CASRFSGGTEAFF. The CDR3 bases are TGTGCCAGCAGGTTCTCGGGGGGCACTGAAGCTTTCTTT.